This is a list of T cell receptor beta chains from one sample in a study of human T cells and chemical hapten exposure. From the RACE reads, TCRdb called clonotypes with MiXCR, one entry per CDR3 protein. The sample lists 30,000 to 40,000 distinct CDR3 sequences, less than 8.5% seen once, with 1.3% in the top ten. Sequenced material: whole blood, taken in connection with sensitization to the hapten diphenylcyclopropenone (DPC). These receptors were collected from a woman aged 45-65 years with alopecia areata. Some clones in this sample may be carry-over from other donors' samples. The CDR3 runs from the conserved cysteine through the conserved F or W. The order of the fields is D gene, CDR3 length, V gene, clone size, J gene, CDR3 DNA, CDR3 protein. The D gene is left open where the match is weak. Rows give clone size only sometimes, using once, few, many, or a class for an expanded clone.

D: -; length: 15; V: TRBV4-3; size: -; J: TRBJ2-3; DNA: TGCGCCAGCAGCCAAGATCGGAGGAATACAGATACGCAGTATTTT; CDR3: CASSQDRRNTDTQYF
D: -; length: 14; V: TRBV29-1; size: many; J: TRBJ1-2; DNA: TGCAGCGTTCCCCCCGGGGGTAGGAACTATGGCTACACCTTC; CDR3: CSVPPGGRNYGYTF
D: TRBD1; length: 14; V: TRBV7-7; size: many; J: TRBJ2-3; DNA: TGTGCTAGCAGCCCCTCTACAGGGGGTAATACGCAGTATTTT; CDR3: CASSPSTGGNTQYF
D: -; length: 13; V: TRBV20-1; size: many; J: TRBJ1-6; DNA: TGCAGTGCTAGAGATCTTTGGGATTCACCCCTCCACTTT; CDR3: CSARDLWDSPLHF
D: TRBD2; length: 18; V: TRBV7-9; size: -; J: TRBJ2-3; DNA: TGTGCCAGCAGCTTACCGATTCGTCTAGCGGGAGTAAAGGATACGCAGTATTTT; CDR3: CASSLPIRLAGVKDTQYF
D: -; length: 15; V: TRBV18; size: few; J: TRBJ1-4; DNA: TGTGCCAGCTCACCGAGAATAGCAACTAATGAAAAACTGTTTTTT; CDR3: CASSPRIATNEKLFF
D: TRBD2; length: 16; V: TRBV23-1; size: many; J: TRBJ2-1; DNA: TGCGCCAGCAGTCAATCGGTAGCGGGCTCCTACAATGAGCAGTTCTTC; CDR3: CASSQSVAGSYNEQFF
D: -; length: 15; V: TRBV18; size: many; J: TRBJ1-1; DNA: TGTGCCAGCTCACCAGGAGCTTTAGGGAACACTGAAGCTTTCTTT; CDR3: CASSPGALGNTEAFF
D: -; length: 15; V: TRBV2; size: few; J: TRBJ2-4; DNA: TGTGCCAGCAGTGCAGCGACTCAAGCCAAAAACATTCAGTACTTC; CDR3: CASSAATQAKNIQYF
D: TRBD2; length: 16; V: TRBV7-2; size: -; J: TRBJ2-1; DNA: TGTGCCAGCAGCCTATTTGGACTAGCGGGGGAAAATGAGCAGTTCTTC; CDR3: CASSLFGLAGENEQFF
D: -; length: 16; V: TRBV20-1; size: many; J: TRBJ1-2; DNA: TGCAGTGCTAGAGTTGGGGGTAAAGGACTTGGCTATGGCTACACCTTC; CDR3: CSARVGGKGLGYGYTF
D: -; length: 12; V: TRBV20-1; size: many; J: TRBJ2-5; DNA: TGCAGTGCTACCGGGCTCGAGGAGACCCAGTACTTC; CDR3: CSATGLEETQYF
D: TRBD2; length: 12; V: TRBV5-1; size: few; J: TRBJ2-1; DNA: TGCGCCAGCAGCTTTGGGGGGGATGAGCAGTTCTTC; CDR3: CASSFGGDEQFF
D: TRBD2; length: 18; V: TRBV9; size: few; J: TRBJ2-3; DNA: TGTGCCAGCAGCGTAGCACCTAGCGGAGCTGAGAGACCAGATACGCAGTATTTT; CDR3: CASSVAPSGAERPDTQYF
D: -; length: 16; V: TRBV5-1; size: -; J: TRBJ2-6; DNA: TGCGCCAGCAGCGGCGGAGTCAACTCTGGGGCCAACGTCCTGACTTTC; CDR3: CASSGGVNSGANVLTF
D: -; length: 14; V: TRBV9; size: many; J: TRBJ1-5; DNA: TGTGCCAGCAGCGTATCTGGGGGCAATCAGCCCCAGCATTTT; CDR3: CASSVSGGNQPQHF
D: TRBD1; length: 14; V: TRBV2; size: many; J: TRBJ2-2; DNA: TGTGCCAGCAGCCCGGGACAGCGCTTTGGGGAGCTGTTTTTT; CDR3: CASSPGQRFGELFF
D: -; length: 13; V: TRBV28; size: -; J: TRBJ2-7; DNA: TGTGCCAGCAGCCCTAATGTGGTCCACGAGCAGTACTTC; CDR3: CASSPNVVHEQYF
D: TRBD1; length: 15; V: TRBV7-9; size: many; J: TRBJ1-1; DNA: TGTGCCAGCAACTACGTAGGGGGCGCAAGCACTGAAGCTTTCTTT; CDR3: CASNYVGGASTEAFF
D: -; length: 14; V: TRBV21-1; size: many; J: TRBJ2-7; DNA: TGTGCCAGCAGCAAACTAATGAGCTCCTACGAGCAGTACTTC; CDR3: CASSKLMSSYEQYF
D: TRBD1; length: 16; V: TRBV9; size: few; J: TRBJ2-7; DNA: TGTGCCAGCAGCGTAGCTCGGATGGCAGGGGGCTACGAGCAGTACTTC; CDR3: CASSVARMAGGYEQYF
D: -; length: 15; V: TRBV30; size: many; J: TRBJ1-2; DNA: TGTGCCTGGAGTCCCTCAGGGACGTCGATCTATGGCTACACCTTC; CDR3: CAWSPSGTSIYGYTF
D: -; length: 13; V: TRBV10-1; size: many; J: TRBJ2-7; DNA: TGCGCCAGCAGTGAGTCTTTGGACTACGAGCAGTACTTC; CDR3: CASSESLDYEQYF
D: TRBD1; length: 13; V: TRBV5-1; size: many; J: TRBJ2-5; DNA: TGCGCCAGCAGCGACAGGGGAACAGAGACCCAGTACTTC; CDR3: CASSDRGTETQYF
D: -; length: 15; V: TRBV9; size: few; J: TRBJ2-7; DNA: TGTGCCAGCAGCCCGAGACCAACACCGGCGTACGAGCAGTACTTC; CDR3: CASSPRPTPAYEQYF
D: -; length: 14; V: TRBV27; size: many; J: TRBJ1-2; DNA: TGTGCCAGCAGTTACATTCAGGGAGGTGATGGCTACACCTTC; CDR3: CASSYIQGGDGYTF
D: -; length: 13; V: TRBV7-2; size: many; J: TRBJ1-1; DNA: TGTGCCAGCAGCTTAGCAGAGAAGGGGGAAGCTTTCTTT; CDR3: CASSLAEKGEAFF
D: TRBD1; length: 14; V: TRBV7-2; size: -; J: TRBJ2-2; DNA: TGTGCCAGCAGCCGGACAGGGAACACCGGGGAGCTGTTTTTT; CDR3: CASSRTGNTGELFF
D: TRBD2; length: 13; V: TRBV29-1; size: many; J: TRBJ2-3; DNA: TGCAGCGCTAGGACTAGCGGGAGCGATACGCAGTATTTT; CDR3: CSARTSGSDTQYF
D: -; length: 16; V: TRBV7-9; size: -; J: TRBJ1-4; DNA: TGTGCCAGCAGCTTAGGCACGGGGGCGGATAATGAAAAACTGTTTTTT; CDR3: CASSLGTGADNEKLFF
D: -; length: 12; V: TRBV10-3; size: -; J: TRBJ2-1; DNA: TGTGCCATCAGTTCCGGGACCCCTTTTAAGTTCTTC; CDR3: CAISSGTPFKFF